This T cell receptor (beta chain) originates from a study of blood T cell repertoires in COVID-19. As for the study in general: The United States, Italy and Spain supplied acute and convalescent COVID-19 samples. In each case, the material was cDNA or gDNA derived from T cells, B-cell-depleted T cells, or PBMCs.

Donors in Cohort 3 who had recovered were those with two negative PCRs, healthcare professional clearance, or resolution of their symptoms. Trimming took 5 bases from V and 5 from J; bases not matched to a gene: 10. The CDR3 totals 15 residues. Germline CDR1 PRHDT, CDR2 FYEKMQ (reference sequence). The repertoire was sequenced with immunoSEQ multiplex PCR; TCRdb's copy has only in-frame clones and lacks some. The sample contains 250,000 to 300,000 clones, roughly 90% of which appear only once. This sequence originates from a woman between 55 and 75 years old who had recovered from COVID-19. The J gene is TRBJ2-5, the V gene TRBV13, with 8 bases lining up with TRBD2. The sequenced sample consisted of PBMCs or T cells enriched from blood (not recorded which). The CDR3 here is CASSEAGVYSETQYF. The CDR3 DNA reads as TGTGCCAGCAGCGAAGCGGGGGTATATTCGGAGACCCAGTACTTC.